The rows below give T cell receptor beta chains drawn from one sample of a study of T-cell memory formation after mild COVID-19. Each CDR3 protein gets one entry after TCRdb re-called the 5' RACE reads with MiXCR. Among approximately 270,000 distinct CDR3 sequences listed, 15% to 20% were seen once. The sample comprised PBMCs or a T cell subset sorted from them (not recorded which). The receptors were gathered from a man between 18 and 29 years old who had mild COVID-19 (a few samples of this study predate the infection). Cell type and time point are not known. The CDR3 runs from the conserved cysteine through the conserved F or W. Each record gives: clone size, J gene, D gene, V gene, CDR3 protein, CDR3 DNA. D genes are given only for firm matches. Only some rows state a clone size, as once, few, many or a class for expanded clones.

clone size: NA; J gene: TRBJ2-3; D gene: NA; V gene: TRBV3-1; CDR3 protein: CASSHRHTQYF; CDR3 DNA: TGTGCCAGCAGCCACCGGCATACGCAGTATTTT
clone size: few; J gene: TRBJ2-7; D gene: NA; V gene: TRBV20-1; CDR3 protein: CSVGGNSYEQYF; CDR3 DNA: TGCAGTGTTGGGGGAAACTCCTACGAGCAGTACTTC
clone size: once; J gene: TRBJ1-5; D gene: NA; V gene: TRBV4-3; CDR3 protein: CASSQVWDQPQHF; CDR3 DNA: TGCGCCAGCAGCCAAGTCTGGGATCAGCCCCAGCATTTT
clone size: few; J gene: TRBJ2-1; D gene: TRBD2; V gene: TRBV4-1; CDR3 protein: CASSQDMSLREVGALKNEQFF; CDR3 DNA: TGCGCCAGCAGCCAAGACATGTCGTTGCGGGAGGTCGGAGCTCTAAAAAATGAGCAGTTCTTC
clone size: NA; J gene: TRBJ2-5; D gene: NA; V gene: TRBV29-1; CDR3 protein: CSALPTGLEETQYF; CDR3 DNA: TGCAGCGCCCTCCCCACAGGGTTGGAAGAGACCCAGTACTTC
clone size: many; J gene: TRBJ2-4; D gene: NA; V gene: TRBV5-1; CDR3 protein: CASRNLGADIQYF; CDR3 DNA: TGCGCCAGCAGGAATCTGGGGGCGGACATTCAGTACTTC
clone size: NA; J gene: TRBJ1-4; D gene: NA; V gene: TRBV4-1; CDR3 protein: CASSQGRGGPEKLFF; CDR3 DNA: TGCGCCAGCAGCCAAGGTCGAGGTGGCCCTGAAAAACTGTTTTTT
clone size: NA; J gene: TRBJ1-2; D gene: NA; V gene: TRBV7-2; CDR3 protein: CASSLGTESGGYTF; CDR3 DNA: TGTGCCAGCAGCTTAGGAACGGAGTCTGGGGGCTACACCTTC
clone size: few; J gene: TRBJ1-6; D gene: NA; V gene: TRBV20-1; CDR3 protein: CSARLGHYNSPLHF; CDR3 DNA: TGCAGTGCTAGATTAGGACATTATAATTCACCCCTCCACTTT
clone size: NA; J gene: TRBJ1-1; D gene: NA; V gene: TRBV28; CDR3 protein: CASSLMRGAEAFF; CDR3 DNA: TGTGCCAGCAGTCTTATGCGGGGAGCTGAAGCTTTCTTT
clone size: NA; J gene: TRBJ1-1; D gene: NA; V gene: TRBV6-5; CDR3 protein: CASRRQGPTEAFF; CDR3 DNA: TGTGCCAGCAGGCGCCAGGGTCCTACTGAAGCTTTCTTT
clone size: NA; J gene: TRBJ2-5; D gene: NA; V gene: TRBV9; CDR3 protein: CASSVAQGRETQYF; CDR3 DNA: TGTGCCAGCAGCGTAGCACAGGGGAGGGAGACCCAGTACTTC
clone size: NA; J gene: TRBJ2-1; D gene: TRBD1; V gene: TRBV7-9; CDR3 protein: CASSSRDRDGNEQFF; CDR3 DNA: TGTGCCAGCAGCAGCCGGGACAGGGACGGCAATGAGCAGTTCTTC
clone size: few; J gene: TRBJ2-7; D gene: NA; V gene: TRBV6-5; CDR3 protein: CASSYTVRQAYEQYF; CDR3 DNA: TGTGCCAGCAGTTACACAGTCCGGCAGGCCTACGAGCAGTACTTC
clone size: NA; J gene: TRBJ2-2; D gene: NA; V gene: TRBV5-4; CDR3 protein: CASSLDSRNTGELFF; CDR3 DNA: TGTGCCAGCAGCCTGGACAGCCGGAACACCGGGGAGCTGTTTTTT
clone size: few; J gene: TRBJ1-2; D gene: NA; V gene: TRBV6-6; CDR3 protein: CASSYRSYVGALEYGYTF; CDR3 DNA: TGTGCCAGCAGTTACCGAAGCTATGTAGGGGCGCTGGAGTATGGCTACACCTTC
clone size: NA; J gene: TRBJ2-5; D gene: TRBD2; V gene: TRBV5-6; CDR3 protein: CASSLEPLAGIQETQYF; CDR3 DNA: TGTGCCAGCAGCTTGGAACCGCTAGCGGGGATCCAAGAGACCCAGTACTTC
clone size: NA; J gene: TRBJ2-2; D gene: NA; V gene: TRBV6-2/TRBV6-3; CDR3 protein: CASRGLGGAGELFF; CDR3 DNA: TGTGCCAGCAGGGGGCTCGGTGGGGCCGGGGAGCTGTTTTTT
clone size: few; J gene: TRBJ2-3; D gene: TRBD2; V gene: TRBV7-2; CDR3 protein: CASRSPLAGATDTQYF; CDR3 DNA: TGTGCCAGCAGGTCGCCTCTAGCGGGGGCCACAGATACGCAGTATTTT
clone size: few; J gene: TRBJ1-4; D gene: TRBD1; V gene: TRBV6-6; CDR3 protein: CASTTGGQAFF; CDR3 DNA: TGTGCCAGCACCACAGGGGGTCAGGCCTTTTTT
clone size: many; J gene: TRBJ2-5; D gene: NA; V gene: TRBV2; CDR3 protein: CASSVDSVQETQYF; CDR3 DNA: TGTGCCAGCAGTGTGGACAGCGTACAAGAGACCCAGTACTTC
clone size: few; J gene: TRBJ2-1; D gene: NA; V gene: TRBV4-1; CDR3 protein: CASSQRTVSNNEQFF; CDR3 DNA: TGCGCCAGCAGCCAAAGGACAGTCTCTAACAATGAGCAGTTCTTC
clone size: few; J gene: TRBJ1-1; D gene: TRBD1; V gene: TRBV29-1; CDR3 protein: CSVEGGRGRTEAFF; CDR3 DNA: TGCAGCGTTGAAGGAGGCAGGGGGCGGACTGAAGCTTTCTTT
clone size: NA; J gene: TRBJ1-1; D gene: NA; V gene: TRBV5-1; CDR3 protein: CASSFAGVGNTEAFF; CDR3 DNA: TGCGCCAGCAGCTTTGCAGGGGTGGGGAACACTGAAGCTTTCTTT
clone size: NA; J gene: TRBJ2-1; D gene: NA; V gene: TRBV7-2; CDR3 protein: CASSLDRVGGMNEQFF; CDR3 DNA: TGTGCCAGCAGCTTAGACAGGGTTGGGGGAATGAATGAGCAGTTCTTC
clone size: few; J gene: TRBJ2-7; D gene: NA; V gene: TRBV6-6; CDR3 protein: CASHTRNGVQYF; CDR3 DNA: TGTGCCAGCCATACTCGCAACGGAGTGCAGTACTTC
clone size: NA; J gene: TRBJ2-5; D gene: NA; V gene: TRBV5-1; CDR3 protein: CASSRDILETQYF; CDR3 DNA: TGCGCCAGCAGCCGGGACATCTTAGAGACCCAGTACTTC